These 23 T cell receptor beta chains were sequenced from one sample in a study of early T cells in non-severe SARS-CoV-2 infection. TCRdb redid the calling of the 5' RACE reads with MiXCR, one entry per CDR3 protein. The repertoire consists of 85,000 to 100,000 distinct CDR3 sequences, with about 13% occurring once and the leading ten covering approximately 2.4%. The specimen was whole blood. Receptors were obtained from an adult who was a healthcare worker with PCR-confirmed SARS-CoV-2 infection or an uninfected control (not recorded which).

This clonotype was observed at least ten times. V gene TRBV4-1 combines with J gene TRBJ1-4; D is undetermined. The CDR3 spans 15 residues. Germline CDR1 is MGHRA and CDR2 is YSYEKL. Trimming stripped 1 base from V and 0 bases from J, with 6 bases between. This chain's CDR3 is CASSQGAATNEKLFF. The DNA of the CDR3 is TGCGCCAGCAGCCAAGGGGCAGCAACTAATGAAAAACTGTTTTTT.

This clonotype was counted many times. The rearrangement joins TRBV4-1 to TRBJ2-7, with 11 bases that match TRBD2. V dropped 1 base and J dropped 4; count of bases not matched to a gene: 3. This CDR3 has 15 amino acids. Looked up from germline, CDR1 is MGHRA and CDR2 is YSYEKL. The CDR3, as DNA: TGCGCCAGCAGCCAAGGGCTAGCGGGGGGTTACGAGCAGTACTTC. The encoded protein is CASSQGLAGGYEQYF.

Ten or more counts support this clonotype. V and J are TRBV6-2 or TRBV6-3 and TRBJ2-7, with a tentative D call TRBD1 (6 bases). The CDR3 is 13 amino acids. The germline V gene has CDR1 MNHEY and CDR2 SVGEGT. V shed 2 bases and J shed 4 bases, with 9 bases lying between them. CDR3 nucleotides: TGTGCCAGCAGTTACGTGGGGGCGTACGAGCAGTACTTC. This gives the protein CASSYVGAYEQYF.

This clonotype has more than one count but fewer than ten. This chain connects TRBV5-1 to TRBJ2-5; 15 bases are shared with TRBD2. V lost 4 bases to trimming and J lost 2 bases; unmatched junction nucleotides: 9. Germline V gives CDR1 SGHRS, CDR2 YFSETQ. This CDR3 region has 18 residues. In nucleotides, the CDR3 is TGCGCCAGCAGCGCCGGGACTAGCGGGGGGCAGCGGCAAGAGACCCAGTACTTC. It codes for CASSAGTSGGQRQETQYF.

This clonotype has just a few counts. Here the CDR3 DNA reads TGTGCCAGCACGGGACACCTGAACACTGAAGCTTTCTTT. Protein: CASTGHLNTEAFF. The chain links TRBV2 to TRBJ1-1, with D perhaps matching TRBD1 (6 bases). The length of the CDR3 is 13 residues. Trimming shortened V by 7 bases and J by 0 bases, and 9 bases separated the two germline ends. Per the germline V gene, CDR1 is SNHLY and CDR2 is FYNNEI.

This clonotype showed up just a few times. V gene TRBV14 combines with J gene TRBJ2-5, with 8 bases fitting TRBD2. This CDR3 region has 13 residues. V shed 4 bases, J shed 5 bases, and the junction held 3 bases outside the gene matches. Per germline, CDR1 SGHDN and CDR2 FVKESK. The CDR3 bases are TGTGCCAGCAGCCGGGGACTAGGGGAGACCCAGTACTTC. This codes for CASSRGLGETQYF. The whole variable domain, remainder taken from reference TRBV14 and TRBJ2-5, is EAGVTQFPSHSVIEKGQTVTLRCDPISGHDNLYWYRRVMGKEIKFLLHFVKESKQDESGMPNNRFLAERTGGTYSTLKVQPAELEDSGVYFCASSRGLGETQYFGPGTRLLVL.

This clonotype was found many times. The chain joins TRBV7-2 to TRBJ2-7, with D uncertain. The CDR3 contains 13 residues. Germline-derived CDR1 and CDR2 are SGHTA and FQGNSA. V was pared by 1 base and J by 3 bases, with 7 bases between. CDR3 in DNA: TGTGCCAGCAGCTTAGGGTTGCGCTACGAGCAGTACTTC. It encodes CASSLGLRYEQYF.

This clonotype was observed many times. This sequence joins TRBV4-1 and TRBJ2-1, with D tentatively TRBD2 (7 bases). Germline assignment: CDR1 MGHRA and CDR2 YSYEKL. This CDR3 region has 15 residues. V was clipped by 1 base and J by 2 bases, with 9 bases between them. CDR3 protein: CASSQARGPYNEQFF. The DNA for the CDR3 is TGCGCCAGCAGCCAAGCGCGGGGGCCCTACAATGAGCAGTTCTTC.

The rearrangement links TRBV15 to TRBJ1-2, with D possibly being TRBD1 (5 bases). The V and J ends lost 3 bases and 7 bases respectively, with 21 bases between them. The CDR3 runs 16 residues. Germline V CDR1 and CDR2: LNHNV, YYDKDF (reference sequence). CDR3 bases: TGTGCCACCAGCAGGACAGTCGGAGTCGGGGGTGGTGGCTACACCTTC. This translates into CATSRTVGVGGGGYTF.

The chain links TRBV6-5 to TRBJ1-1; D unclear. The germline V gene encodes CDR1 MNHEY and CDR2 SVGAGI. The CDR3 has 13 amino acids. The V gene lost 6 bases and the J gene lost 4 bases, with 12 bases spanning the gap. CDR3 protein: CASSHLAGTEAFF. CDR3 in DNA: TGTGCCAGCAGCCATCTCGCGGGCACTGAAGCTTTCTTT.

This clonotype came up many times. The gene calls are TRBV24-1 and TRBJ1-2, with a tentative D call TRBD1 (5 bases). The V and J ends lost 3 bases and 3 bases respectively, with 13 bases between them. Looked up from germline, CDR1 is KGHDR and CDR2 is SFDVKD. This CDR3 spans 15 amino acids. The CDR3 loop is CATSDRAGWDYGYTF. The DNA of the CDR3 is TGTGCCACCAGTGATAGGGCAGGGTGGGACTATGGCTACACCTTC.

This clonotype has ten or more counts. The rearrangement joins TRBV20-1 to TRBJ1-6; tentative D call: TRBD1 (6 bases). The V gene's germline CDR1 is DFQATT and CDR2 SNEGSKA (reference sequence). The CDR3 contains 16 residues. V was pared by 0 bases and J by 9 bases, with 18 bases between. The CDR3 here is CSARDTTQGTGSPLHF. The CDR3 nucleotides read TGCAGTGCTAGAGATACAACACAGGGTACGGGTTCACCCCTCCACTTT.

At least ten counts were recorded for this clonotype. The V gene is TRBV9, the J gene TRBJ2-3, with a tentative D call TRBD2 (6 bases). Germline-derived CDR1 and CDR2 are SGDLS and YYNGEE. The CDR3 spans 15 residues. Trimming pared 0 bases from V and 4 bases from J, leaving 12 bases between. This chain's CDR3 is CASSVDVSGADTQYF. The CDR3 DNA sequence: TGTGCCAGCAGCGTAGACGTTTCGGGGGCAGATACGCAGTATTTT.

The chain joins TRBV28 to TRBJ2-4; D is undetermined. The V gene's germline CDR1 is MDHEN and CDR2 SYDVKM. The CDR3 is made up of 12 amino acids. Trimming took off 8 bases at V and 3 bases at J, with 8 bases between the two ends. DNA of the CDR3: TGTGCCAGCCGTAGTGGCAAAAACATTCAGTACTTC. Amino acid sequence: CASRSGKNIQYF.

This chain connects TRBV4-1 to TRBJ2-3; the D is unclear. Per germline, CDR1 MGHRA and CDR2 YSYEKL. Trimming removed 1 base at V and 0 bases at J, with 5 bases between. CDR3 length: 14 amino acids. DNA of the CDR3: TGCGCCAGCAGCCAAGGCCCTAGCACAGATACGCAGTATTTT. This sequence encodes CASSQGPSTDTQYF.

This clonotype was found a few times. The V and J genes are TRBV7-6 and TRBJ1-5; 8 bases match TRBD1. The junction had 6 bases not matched to a gene; V was cut back by 5 bases and J by 6 bases. The CDR3 covers 14 residues. CDR1 is SGHVS, CDR2 FNYEAQ, per germline. CDR3 sequence reads: CASSPRTGRQPQHF. The DNA for the CDR3 is TGTGCCAGCAGCCCCAGGACAGGGCGTCAGCCCCAGCATTTT. The whole variable domain, remainder taken from reference TRBV7-6 and TRBJ1-5, is GAGVSQSPRYKVTKRGQDVALRCDPISGHVSLYWYRQALGQGPEFLTYFNYEAQQDKSGLPNDRFSAERPEGSISTLTIQRTEQRDSAMYRCASSPRTGRQPQHFGDGTRLSIL.

This clonotype was found many times. The chain carries TRBV29-1 and TRBJ2-7; 7 bases are a match to TRBD1. The V gene's germline CDR1 is SQVTM and CDR2 ANQGSEA. After removal of 6 bases from V and 2 bases from J, the junction contained 13 bases not matched to a gene. This CDR3 has 15 residues. CDR3 DNA: TGCAGCGTCAAGCGTGGCCGGGACAGCCCCTACGAGCAGTACTTC. Translation: CSVKRGRDSPYEQYF.

This clonotype was observed at least ten times. The chain combines TRBV7-9 with TRBJ1-5; D is unresolved. V was clipped by 4 bases and J by 6 bases, with 16 bases between them. The germline CDR1 and CDR2 sequences are SEHNR and FQNEAQ (reference sequence). The CDR3 loop spans 15 amino acids. The CDR3 nucleotides are TGTGCCAGCAGCTCCTCCGGGGTGGTTAGTCAGCCCCAGCATTTT. Protein product: CASSSSGVVSQPQHF.

This clonotype showed up many times. V gene TRBV14 combines with J gene TRBJ2-5; possible D gene TRBD1, 6 bases. Germline CDR1 SGHDN, CDR2 FVKESK. V lost 4 bases and J 1 base, leaving 19 bases between the germline ends. CDR3 length equals 17 residues. The CDR3 region has the DNA TGTGCCAGCAGCCTCCGGCGAAGGGGGAAGAGCCAAGAGACCCAGTACTTC. It translates to CASSLRRRGKSQETQYF.

The sample holds a few counts of this clonotype. This rearrangement joins TRBV2 to TRBJ1-1; D may be TRBD1 (6 bases). This CDR3 contains 13 residues. V lost 5 bases to trimming and J lost 4 bases, with 11 bases between them. Germline V gives CDR1 SNHLY, CDR2 FYNNEI. The CDR3 here is CASSPEGGTEAFF. CDR3 in DNA: TGTGCCAGCAGTCCGGAGGGGGGCACTGAAGCTTTCTTT.

This clonotype appeared a single time. This rearrangement joins TRBV4-2 to TRBJ2-4; 9 bases line up with TRBD1. Germline V gene data show CDR1 as LGHNA and CDR2 as YNFKEQ. The ends lost 4 bases at V and 4 bases at J; junction bases unmatched: 14. CDR3 length: 18 amino acids. DNA of the CDR3: TGTGCCAGCAGCCCAAGTCCGGGACAGGGAACAAAAAAAAACATTCAGTACTTC. Translated, it gives CASSPSPGQGTKKNIQYF.

This clonotype was observed at least ten times. CDR3: CASSLGANTEAFF. The DNA of the CDR3 is TGTGCCAGCAGCTTAGGAGCGAACACTGAAGCTTTCTTT. The chain uses TRBV7-9 and TRBJ1-1, with D unresolved. The germline V gene has CDR1 SEHNR and CDR2 FQNEAQ (reference sequence). V was shortened by 1 base and J by 1 base, with 4 bases between the two germline ends. This CDR3 comprises 13 residues.

This clonotype was recorded a few times. The rearrangement uses TRBV5-5 and TRBJ2-1; TRBD2 might be the D (7 bases). Trimming removed 2 bases at V and 4 bases at J, with 10 bases between. Germline V CDR1 and CDR2: SGHKS, YYEKEE (reference sequence). This CDR3 comprises 14 residues. The CDR3 here is CASSLGGEYNEQFF. The CDR3 DNA reads as TGTGCCAGCAGCTTAGGGGGGGAATACAATGAGCAGTTCTTC. The complete variable domain, with remaining parts taken from reference TRBV5-5 and TRBJ2-1, reads DAGVTQSPTHLIKTRGQQVTLRCSPISGHKSVSWYQQVLGQGPQFIFQYYEKEERGRGNFPDRFSARQFPNYSSELNVNALLLGDSALYLCASSLGGEYNEQFFGPGTRLTVL.